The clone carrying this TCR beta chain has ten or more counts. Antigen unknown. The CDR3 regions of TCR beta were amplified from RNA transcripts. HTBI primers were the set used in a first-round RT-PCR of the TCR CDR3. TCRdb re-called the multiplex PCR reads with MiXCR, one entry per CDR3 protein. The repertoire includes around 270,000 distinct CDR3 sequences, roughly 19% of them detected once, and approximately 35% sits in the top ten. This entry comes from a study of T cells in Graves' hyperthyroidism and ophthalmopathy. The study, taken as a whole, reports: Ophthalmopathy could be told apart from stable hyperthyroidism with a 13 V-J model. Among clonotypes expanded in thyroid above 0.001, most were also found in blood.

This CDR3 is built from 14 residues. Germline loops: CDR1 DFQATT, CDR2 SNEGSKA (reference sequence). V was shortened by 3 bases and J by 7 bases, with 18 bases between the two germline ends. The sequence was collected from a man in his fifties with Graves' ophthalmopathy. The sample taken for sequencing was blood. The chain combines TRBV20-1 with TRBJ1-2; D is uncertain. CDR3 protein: CSARVPGTRGGYTF. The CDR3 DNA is TGCAGTGCTAGGGTTCCGGGCACAAGAGGTGGCTACACCTTC.